The entry below describes one T cell receptor (beta chain). This clone's antigen is unknown. There are no base qualities to consult, and no much larger clone falls within one base. These data originate in a study of cytomegalovirus exposure and HLA in healthy donors (dated by TCRdb to about 2017). Study-level background: In an earlier analysis of some 610 of the donors, 250 to 300 Gb of sequence data and 90 million to 130 million unique TCR beta sequences from about 180 million T cells were reported. In an earlier analysis of roughly 600 of the donors, high-throughput TCR beta sequencing was used to judge whether each TCR beta V gene segment behaved as functional or pseudogenic. An early release covering some 640 HLA-typed donors comprised about 300 gigabases of sequencing data and around 86 million unique TCR sequences. Donor age, sex, ethnicity and CMV serostatus were compiled together with the repertoire data. To predict cytomegalovirus infection status, the study combined high-throughput TCR immunosequencing, statistical association of individual TCRs with disease status, and machine learning. The study aimed to test whether signatures of past pathogen exposure could be identified by cataloging public T cell receptors. Using immunosequencing, the study profiled T cell repertoires from fewer than 700 subjects and related those repertoires to cytomegalovirus serostatus. Every repertoire in the discovery cohort had been generated on one and the same sequencing platform. The later analysis used no new phenotypic data to find candidate immune exposures, relying instead on TCR beta sequences and their occurrence across donors. In a later genetic analysis, genome-wide SNP genotypes for about 65% of the 666 donors were used, and that subset was treated as a discovery cohort. The number of donors typed differed by locus, with 629-630 for A, B, C, DRB1 and DQB1, around 500 for DQA1, over 600 for DPA1, and some 470 for DPB1. On average, around 240,000 unique TCR beta nucleotide sequences were sequenced per donor among several hundred genotyped donors of the cohort, with roughly 18% of those sequences being non-productive. A separate validation cohort of 90 to 150 different subjects was used in addition to the roughly 700-subject first cohort. The genetic ancestry cluster associated with self-reported Caucasian donors included around 76% of the roughly 400 genotyped donors. Both class I and class II loci were covered by HLA typing, at four-digit resolution. To study patterns of TCR occurrence, a later analysis re-analyzed previously published TCR beta repertoires from around 700 donors and added high-resolution HLA genotyping. Four or five DR-DQ haplotypes were handled as single units for association and clustering, since linkage in the cohort was strong. Study-wide findings and limitations: A later genetic analysis associated a missense DCLRE1C variant with V-gene and J-gene trimming of TCR beta chains, and an independent cohort replicated the association. This cohort had only TCR beta chains sequenced, and the lack of alpha or paired-chain data limited which features could be detected. Most TCR sequences were seen in very few donors, while some public TCRs were found in many individuals. A later analysis found that TCR association rates varied across HLA loci, with DRB1 alleles showing the most associated TCRs and HLA-C alleles the fewest. In vitro tests confirmed that a few of the cytomegalovirus-associated TCR beta chains recognize cytomegalovirus antigens. In the study, some 160 TCR beta chains were listed as associated with cytomegalovirus. Because some donors lacked HLA typing at each locus, the association tests relied only on the typed subset. Some IMGT-functional V segments, including TRBV6-2 and TRBV6-3, could not be distinguished by the 87-base-pair reads and were therefore excluded. A later analysis found that most CMV-associated TCR beta chains appeared HLA-restricted, with HLA associations seemingly driven largely by CMV exposure. The only immune exposure information available for the cohort was CMV serostatus. In a later analysis, HLA-associated TCR beta chains were found to be more clonally expanded and to have lower generation probabilities than equally common non-associated chains. A cluster of highly shared sequence variants was judged likely to represent a technical artifact of the sequencing pipeline. Fewer than 20 rarely observed V segments, including chromosome 9 orphons, were excluded from the earlier analysis of 550 to 700 of the donors because counts were too low. Correlated functional status among segregating V segments might be attributable to linkage disequilibrium, but an unknown experimental factor could not be ruled out. According to a later genetic analysis, donors in an Asian-associated ancestry cluster had fewer N-insertions in productive TCRs than the roughly 700-donor mean. A later analysis reported that several top co-occurrence clusters appeared linked to parvovirus B19, influenza, CMV and Epstein-Barr virus. The classifier was reported to diagnose cytomegalovirus status with high specificity and sensitivity in both the original and validation cohorts. A further reported finding was that TCR beta sequences accurately predicted the HLA-A and HLA-B alleles for most subjects in the first cohort. A later analysis associated 16,951 TCR beta sequences with specific HLA alleles at a false discovery rate of 0.05. Broadly in line with IMGT annotations, most TCR beta V segments showed up in productive rearrangements about 87% or about 30% of the time in an earlier analysis of 587 of the donors. Assigning TCR associations to individual alleles was difficult when HLA alleles, especially DR and DQ, strongly co-occurred. The presence/absence analyses assumed that sequencing depth was roughly uniform across donors, and that assumption may not be true. The authors suggested that the approach could potentially be extended to other disease states and immunological phenotypes.

The junction shows trimming of 1 base on V and 4 bases on J, and the gene matches do not reach 4 bases of it. The germline V gene (reference sequence) sets CDR1 to GTSNPN and CDR2 to SVGIG. Taken from cysteine to phenylalanine, the CDR3 has 13 residues. Here the CDR3 DNA is all that survives: 39 bases in frame from base 1. Libraries were prepared through the immunoSEQ multiplex PCR assay. A mixture of 60 forward primers for TCR Vbeta segments and 13 reverse primers for TCR Jbeta segments was used in the multiplex PCR. The CDR3 region of rearranged TCR beta genes was amplified from genomic DNA with a multiplex PCR assay. On the Illumina HiSeq System, the amplified TCR beta libraries were sequenced as 87-base-pair reads. The authors processed their data as follows. A later analysis tallied around 82 million unique TCR beta chains across the 700 or so repertoires, and around 9.9 million of those chains were shared by two or more donors. Raw reads were error-corrected and collapsed into unique sequences with a nearest-neighbor algorithm that merged closely related sequences to remove PCR and sequencing errors. Alignment of CDR3 sequences to IMGT reference sequences was used to assign V, D and J gene segments. For a sequence to be retained, a match of at least six nucleotides to both a V gene segment and a J gene segment was required. Rearrangements were called productive when the CDR3 lacked stop codons and stayed in frame with V and J; all others were non-productive. Following IMGT convention, CDR3 was defined as the stretch from the second conserved V-encoded cysteine to the conserved J-encoded phenylalanine. In an earlier analysis of 550 to 650 of the donors, sequences lacking an unambiguous match to a single V gene segment were excluded. An earlier analysis of under 750 of the donors called V segments functional above 56.7% productive rearrangements and segregating when the between-donor standard deviation exceeded 5%. A statistical classification framework was built for diagnosing cytomegalovirus status from the catalog of TCR beta chain sequences. In a later analysis, TCR nucleotide sequences were compared against IMGT/GENE-DB human TR gene sequences so that V and J genes could be assigned. In a later analysis, CDR3 sequences and most-parsimonious VDJ recombination scenarios were assigned using the TCRdist pipeline. In a later analysis, every TCR beta chain was defined by the combination of its CDR3 amino acid sequence and its V-gene family, and reads without a unique V-gene family were dropped. To address suspected cross-contamination and a sequencing artifact, a later analysis removed under 600 highly shared, low-generation-probability nucleotide sequences. In a later analysis, a clonal expansion index for each public chain was calculated from normalized within-repertoire ranks of inferred template counts. A later analysis computed generation probabilities with a VDJ recombination model fitted to out-of-frame rearrangements, and checked the results against IGoR. Hypergeometric tests were used in a later analysis to score TCR-TCR, TCR-HLA and TCR-CMV co-occurrence, with a repertoire-size bias correction applied to the TCR pairs. A later analysis estimated false discovery rates by permuting HLA or CMV assignments 20 times. In a later analysis, co-occurring TCRs were grouped with DBSCAN, and TCRdist sequence similarity was added when clustering was performed within HLA-allele-positive subsets. Repertoires with fewer than 30,000 or more than 120,000 public chains, plus five repertoires with anomalous nucleotide sharing, were excluded from co-occurrence clustering. In TCRdb, the immuneACCESS table is reduced to in-frame sequences with V and J assigned. These tables do not hold every clone; where another copy was compared, an unresolved V gene accounts for under half, and the others remain unexplained. V, J and clone size derive from that table, while D and trimming were established from the DNA sequence. This sample gives some 120,000 clones in total; around three quarters of them show up just once. The top ten constitute 1.5% to 2% of the sample.

The cohort comprised approximately 700 healthy bone marrow donors. All cohort members were sampled while nominally healthy, although unrecorded immune exposures were likely present. The donor tested CMV seronegative, placing the donor among the approximately 400 seronegative members of the cohort. A peripheral blood sample was provided by each donor, and peripheral blood mononuclear cells were used for TCR beta sequencing. Genomic DNA was extracted from the blood cell samples with the Qiagen DNeasy Blood Extraction Kit. The receptor was derived from a man in his late teens or twenties in good health and CMV-seronegative. Here the chain combines TRBV30 and TRBJ2-7; 7 of the junction bases match TRBD1. The specimen was PBMCs. The sequenced DNA: TGTGCCTGGAGTGAATCACAGGGGTACGAGCAGTACTTC. Its protein is CAWSESQGYEQYF.